This entry lists 25 T cell receptor beta chains sequenced from one sample in a study of blood T cell repertoires in COVID-19 (dated by TCRdb to 2020 to 2021). Libraries were built with the immunoSEQ multiplex PCR assay. This immuneACCESS table, as held by TCRdb, lists in-frame sequences with V and J called but not all clones. Of the missing ones, under half trace to an unresolved V gene in checked studies; the others have no known cause. Present in this sample are 250,000 to 300,000 clones, roughly 85% of which were seen just once. The top ten hold about 10% of the sample. The sample comprised peripheral blood. All receptors come from a woman between 70 and 85 years old with acute or convalescent COVID-19.

This rearrangement joins TRBV30 to TRBJ1-2; D gene ambiguous. Trimming left V 3 bases short and J 4 bases short, with 6 bases between. This CDR3 comprises 11 residues. Per the germline V gene, CDR1 is GTSNPN and CDR2 is SVGIG (reference sequence). CDR3 loop: CAWRQFYGYTF. DNA of the CDR3: TGTGCCTGGAGACAGTTCTATGGCTACACCTTC.

The genes are TRBV20-1 and TRBJ1-5; D not resolved. The V gene lost 3 bases and the J gene lost 3 bases, with 15 bases spanning the gap. The CDR3 loop spans 15 amino acids. Germline CDR1 and CDR2: DFQATT and SNEGSKA (reference sequence). The CDR3 region has the DNA TGCAGTGCTAGTCCGCCCATCTCTAACAATCAGCCCCAGCATTTT. Protein product: CSASPPISNNQPQHF.

The chain recombines TRBV11-2 with TRBJ2-1, with 9 bases aligning to TRBD2. CDR3 length: 13 amino acids. CDR1 and CDR2 (germline): SGHAT, FQNNGV. V was pared by 3 bases and J by 9 bases, with 3 bases of the junction left unmatched. CDR3 coding DNA: TGTGCCAGCAGCTTGTTGCGGGAGGGTGAGCAGTTCTTC. It specifies CASSLLREGEQFF.

This clone was detected once. The chain joins TRBV19 to TRBJ2-5; 8 positions match TRBD2. The germline gives CDR1 LNHDA, CDR2 SQIVND (reference sequence). Trimming at V came to 5 bases and at J to 4 bases, leaving 12 bases not matched to a gene. The CDR3 spans 16 residues. The CDR3 loop reads CASSVSGTRVLETQYF. The CDR3 nucleotides read TGTGCCAGTAGTGTCTCCGGGACTAGGGTGTTAGAGACCCAGTACTTC.

The gene calls are TRBV5-1 and TRBJ2-3; 9 bases line up with TRBD2. The V and J ends lost 2 bases and 5 bases, in that order; junction bases with no gene match: 6. CDR1 SGHRS and CDR2 YFSETQ come from the germline V gene. There are 15 residues in the CDR3. The CDR3 DNA reads TGCGCCAGCAGCTTCCAGGCGGGGGGGCAAGATACGCAGTATTTT. Translated, it gives CASSFQAGGQDTQYF.

The count of this clone is one. The CDR3 DNA reads as TGCAGCGTTGAGTCCCCAGGGGCCGAACGGCAGTTCTTC. Amino acid sequence: CSVESPGAERQFF. This chain connects TRBV29-1 to TRBJ2-1; possible D gene TRBD1, 6 bases. The ends were cut back, 3 bases at V and 12 bases at J, with 18 bases in the middle. In germline, CDR1 is SQVTM, CDR2 ANQGSEA. The CDR3 is 13 amino acids.

The gene calls are TRBV6-5 and TRBJ1-5; D not resolved. Trimming cost V 10 bases and J 4 bases, with 11 bases left between them. CDR1 is MNHEY and CDR2 is SVGAGI in the germline V gene. The CDR3 runs 12 residues. In DNA, the CDR3 is TGTGCCATCTCGACGGGGAATCAGCCCCAGCATTTT. It codes for CAISTGNQPQHF.

V and J are TRBV5-1 and TRBJ1-2; 8 positions agree with TRBD1. Germline CDR1 reads SGHRS; CDR2 reads YFSETQ. J lost 8 bases, V lost 4 bases, and 7 bases had no gene match. The CDR3 is made up of 13 amino acids. CDR3 in amino acids: CASSPTGDSGYTF. In DNA form, the CDR3 reads TGCGCCAGCAGCCCGACAGGGGATAGCGGCTACACCTTC.

The rearrangement joins TRBV2 to TRBJ2-3; 9 bases align to TRBD1. Germline V gene lookup returns CDR1 SNHLY and CDR2 FYNNEI. V lost 6 bases, J lost 3 bases, and 7 bases stayed unmatched. The CDR3 totals 15 residues. The CDR3 bases are TGTGCCAGCAGGCGGGGACAGGGAAGGACAGATACGCAGTATTTT. It is translated as CASRRGQGRTDTQYF.

V and J are TRBV4-1 and TRBJ1-2; 7 bases map to TRBD1. Germline-derived CDR1 and CDR2 are MGHRA and YSYEKL. The length of the CDR3 is 15 residues. The V segment lost 1 base and the J segment 2 bases; nucleotides outside the gene matches: 4. CDR3 coding DNA: TGCGCCAGCAGCCAAGGACAGGGTCGGAACTATGGCTACACCTTC. Residues: CASSQGQGRNYGYTF.

V gene TRBV27 combines with J gene TRBJ2-3; 8 nucleotides agree with TRBD1. The CDR3 loop spans 16 amino acids. Per germline, CDR1 MNHEY and CDR2 SMNVEV (reference sequence). With V trimmed by 5 bases and J by 1 base, 8 bases remained unmatched. The CDR3 loop is CASSKDRGRGTDTQYF. The CDR3 bases are TGTGCCAGCAGTAAAGACAGGGGAAGGGGCACAGATACGCAGTATTTT.

V is TRBV6-5 and J is TRBJ2-3; 7 nucleotides align to TRBD2. The V gene end was trimmed by 6 bases and the J gene end by 0 bases; junction bases not matched to a gene: 3. The CDR3 is made up of 14 amino acids. Looked up from germline, CDR1 is MNHEY and CDR2 is SVGAGI. CDR3 protein: CASSGGTSTDTQYF. In nucleotides, the CDR3 is TGTGCCAGCAGCGGGGGGACTAGCACAGATACGCAGTATTTT.

The J gene is TRBJ1-2, the V gene TRBV3-1 (or the pseudogene TRBV3-2); the D is unclear. The CDR3 length is 14 residues. Germline V CDR1 and CDR2: LGHDT, YNNKEL (reference sequence). V was clipped by 5 bases and J by 5 bases, with 15 bases between them. CDR3: CASSLKEGLYGYTF. CDR3 nucleotide sequence: TGTGCCAGCAGCTTAAAGGAGGGATTGTATGGCTACACCTTC.

This chain's CDR3 is CASSLPLRVGTEAFF. CDR3 coding DNA: TGTGCCAGCAGCTTACCCCTCAGGGTTGGGACTGAAGCTTTCTTT. This chain connects TRBV7-8 to TRBJ1-1; possibly TRBD1 for D (5 bases). V shed 2 bases and J shed 5 bases, with 15 bases lying between them. The CDR3 has 15 amino acids. Germline CDR1 and CDR2: SGHVS and FQNEAQ.

This clone showed up just a few times. The chain recombines TRBV29-1 with TRBJ2-7; D gene unclear. The CDR3 runs to 13 residues. CDR1 and CDR2 from the germline V gene are SQVTM and ANQGSEA. V was trimmed by 4 bases and J by 0 bases, leaving 10 bases between them. The CDR3 sequence: CSVVAPSSYEQYF. The CDR3 coding sequence is TGCAGCGTTGTTGCTCCTAGCTCCTACGAGCAGTACTTC.

The chain carries TRBV2 and TRBJ2-7, with 10 bases fitting TRBD1. The CDR3 spans 15 residues. Unmatched junction bases numbered 7, after V lost 6 bases and J lost 2 bases. Germline CDR1 reads SNHLY; CDR2 reads FYNNEI. In nucleotides, the CDR3 is TGTGCCAGCAGGAAGGACAGGGGGTTACCCTACGAGCAGTACTTC. Amino acid sequence: CASRKDRGLPYEQYF.

This CDR3 reads CASSDEAPSSYNEQFF. The DNA for the CDR3 is TGTGCCAGCAGTGACGAGGCGCCTTCCTCCTACAATGAGCAGTTCTTC. The gene calls are TRBV6-4 and TRBJ2-1; D is unresolved. This CDR3 is built from 16 residues. V lost 2 bases and J lost 0, with 11 bases in between. The germline V gene has CDR1 MRHNA and CDR2 SNTAGT.

The V and J genes are TRBV7-2 and TRBJ1-1; D gene unclear. V was shortened by 1 base and J by 3 bases, with 9 bases between the two germline ends. Germline CDR1 is SGHTA and CDR2 is FQGNSA. The CDR3 extends over 14 amino acids. The chain's CDR3 is CASSLVGGDTEAFF. The CDR3 DNA is TGTGCCAGCAGCTTAGTGGGCGGGGACACTGAAGCTTTCTTT. Variable domain in full (rest from reference TRBV7-2 and TRBJ1-1): GAGVSQSPSNKVTEKGKDVELRCDPISGHTALYWYRQSLGQGLEFLIYFQGNSAPDKSGLPSDRFSAERTGGSVSTLTIQRTQQEDSAVYLCASSLVGGDTEAFFGQGTRLTVV.

The chain has TRBV3-1 (or the pseudogene TRBV3-2) and TRBJ1-3; 10 bases agree with TRBD1. The junction had 15 bases not matched to a gene; V was cut back by 6 bases and J by 4 bases. This CDR3 has 18 residues. Germline CDR1 reads LGHDT; CDR2 reads YNNKEL (reference sequence). CDR3 in DNA: TGTGCCAGCAGAGATTCCGGGACAGGGGTTTCTAAAGGAAACACCATATATTTT. Protein: CASRDSGTGVSKGNTIYF.

This clone was seen more than once but under ten times. Other DNA sequences within the sample encode an identical CDR3. The chain combines TRBV5-1 with TRBJ1-5, with D unclear. V was clipped by 1 base and J by 6 bases, with 5 bases between them. This CDR3 has 12 amino acids. Germline lookup yields CDR1 SGHRS and CDR2 YFSETQ. The CDR3 spells CASSLSGQPQHF. The DNA of the CDR3 is TGCGCCAGCAGCTTGTCCGGTCAGCCCCAGCATTTT. Looking up the rest from reference TRBV5-1 and TRBJ1-5 gives the full variable domain: KAGVTQTPRYLIKTRGQQVTLSCSPISGHRSVSWYQQTPGQGLQFLFEYFSETQRNKGNFPGRFSGRQFSNSRSEMNVSTLELGDSALYLCASSLSGQPQHFGDGTRLSIL.

The gene calls are TRBV29-1 and TRBJ1-1, with D possibly TRBD1 on 6 matching bases. Germline V gene sequence: CDR1 SQVTM, CDR2 ANQGSEA. Trimming took off 4 bases at V and 5 bases at J, with 11 bases between the two ends. The CDR3 consists of 12 residues. The CDR3 loop is CSVVRGQTEAFF. The CDR3 DNA reads TGCAGCGTTGTAAGAGGACAGACTGAAGCTTTCTTT.

This clone was detected only once. The V and J genes are TRBV5-6 and TRBJ2-5; TRBD2 matches at 12 bases. V shed 4 bases and J 13 bases; nucleotides not matched to a gene: 8. The CDR3 has 13 amino acids. Looked up from germline, CDR1 is SGHDT and CDR2 is YYEEEE. The CDR3, as DNA: TGTGCCAGCAGCGATCCTCTAGCGGGGGGGCTGTACTTC. Translated: CASSDPLAGGLYF.

V is TRBV5-8 and J is TRBJ2-7; D not resolved. Between the trimmed V and J ends, which lost 5 bases and 0 bases, there was a span of 12 bases. Germline V gives CDR1 SGHTS, CDR2 YDEGEE. The CDR3 runs to 14 residues. The chain's CDR3 is CASRPRRSSYEQYF. CDR3 sequence (DNA): TGTGCCAGCAGACCTCGACGGAGCTCCTACGAGCAGTACTTC.

This chain links TRBV5-1 with TRBJ1-5; D is perhaps TRBD1 (6 bases). The germline V gene has CDR1 SGHRS and CDR2 YFSETQ. V shed 0 bases and J shed 3 bases, with 10 bases lying between them. CDR3 length: 15 amino acids. This chain's CDR3 is CASSLAGDTNQPQHF. For the CDR3, the DNA is TGCGCCAGCAGCTTGGCCGGGGACACCAATCAGCCCCAGCATTTT.

The chain joins TRBV3-1 (or the pseudogene TRBV3-2) to TRBJ2-5, with 8 bases fitting TRBD2. The CDR3 runs to 14 residues. The germline V gene has CDR1 LGHDT and CDR2 YNNKEL (reference sequence). V dropped 7 bases and J dropped 2; count of bases not matched to a gene: 6. The CDR3 coding sequence is TGTGCCAGCAACCGGGGGGGGAGTCAAGAGACCCAGTACTTC. Translating gives CASNRGGSQETQYF.